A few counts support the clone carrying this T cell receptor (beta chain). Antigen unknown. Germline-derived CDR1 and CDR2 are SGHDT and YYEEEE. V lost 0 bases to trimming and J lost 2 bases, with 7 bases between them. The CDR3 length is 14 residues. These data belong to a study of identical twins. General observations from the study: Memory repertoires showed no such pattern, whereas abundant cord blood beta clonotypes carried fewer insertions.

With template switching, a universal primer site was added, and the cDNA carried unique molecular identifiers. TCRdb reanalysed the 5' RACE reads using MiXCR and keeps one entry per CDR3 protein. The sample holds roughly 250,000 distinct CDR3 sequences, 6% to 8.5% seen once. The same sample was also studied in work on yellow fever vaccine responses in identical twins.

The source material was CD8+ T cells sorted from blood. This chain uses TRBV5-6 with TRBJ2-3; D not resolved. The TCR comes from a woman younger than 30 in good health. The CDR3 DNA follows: TGTGCCAGCAGCTTGGGACTTGACACAGATACGCAGTATTTT. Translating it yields CASSLGLDTDTQYF.